This T cell receptor beta chain was sequenced in a study of tumor-infiltrating lymphocytes in primary liver carcinoma. Study context: Primary liver carcinomas in the patients were surgically resected. Broader study findings: Tumors had a top-250-clone fraction that was significantly higher than blood (p = 0.039).

Germline DNA was extracted alongside blood RNA, which was obtained from unsorted whole blood. Approximately 4.3 milliliters of peripheral blood were drawn preoperatively. V lost 7 bases, J lost 9 bases, and 12 bases stayed unmatched. Germline CDR1 reads MNHNS; CDR2 reads SASEGT. This CDR3 comprises 15 residues. The authors made TCR beta cDNA from about 500 ng total RNA with a constant-region primer. For TCR beta, libraries were produced by three nested multiplex PCR rounds using slightly modified ARM-PCR. PCR rounds one and two used TRBV1-TRBV30 forward primers with a C-beta reverse primer for approximately 10 cycles each. TCRdb recomputed calls from the multiplex PCR reads with MiXCR, one row per CDR3 protein. The sample lists around 330,000 distinct CDR3 sequences, almost 60% occurring once. Of note for this clonotype: The target antigen is unknown.

The sample was peripheral blood. This chain connects TRBV6-1 to TRBJ1-3; 10 bases align to TRBD1. The sequence was collected from a woman in her thirties with primary liver carcinoma and hepatitis B virus infection. The CDR3 spells CASNGPGQGSVTIYF. The CDR3 coding sequence is TGTGCCAGCAATGGACCGGGACAGGGGTCAGTCACCATATATTTT.